The 29 T cell receptor beta chains listed next were all sequenced from one sample in a study of cytomegalovirus exposure and HLA in healthy donors. PCR used 60 Vbeta primers and 13 Jbeta primers. Sequencing was performed with immunoSEQ multiplex PCR; in TCRdb, only in-frame clones are kept and a portion is missing. The sample lists some 120,000 clones, 79% occurring once. The sample was PBMCs. These receptors all come from a man under 40 in good health and CMV-seropositive.

V is TRBV5-4 and J is TRBJ2-7; TRBD1 matches 8 bases. The ends lost 4 bases at V and 4 bases at J; junction bases unmatched: 10. Germline V CDR1 and CDR2: SGHNT, YYREEE (reference sequence). This CDR3 contains 15 residues. The CDR3 DNA is TGTGCCAGCAGCCATCCTACCGGGACAGGATACGAGCAGTACTTC. This gives the protein CASSHPTGTGYEQYF.

This clone has just a few counts. The chain joins TRBV19 to TRBJ2-2, with a possible D match to TRBD1 (6 bases). Germline lookup yields CDR1 LNHDA and CDR2 SQIVND (reference sequence). CDR3 length: 14 residues. V lost 7 bases and J lost 6, with 15 bases in between. The CDR3: CASTLDRVAGELFF. The CDR3 region has the DNA TGTGCCAGTACCCTGGACAGAGTTGCCGGGGAGCTGTTTTTT.

The genes are TRBV10-3 and TRBJ2-1; 12 bases align to TRBD2. Looked up from germline, CDR1 is ENHRY and CDR2 is SYGVKD. The ends lost 5 bases at V and 7 bases at J; junction bases unmatched: 9. The CDR3 contains 16 residues. The CDR3 sequence is CAISSGALAGGNEQFF. DNA for the CDR3: TGTGCCATCAGTTCAGGGGCACTAGCGGGAGGTAATGAGCAGTTCTTC.

The CDR3 loop is CASSGSPGSSYNEQFF. The CDR3 DNA reads TGTGCCAGCAGCGGCTCTCCGGGAAGCTCCTACAATGAGCAGTTCTTC. The V call is TRBV7-2, the J call TRBJ2-1; TRBD2 is a possible D gene (5 bases). CDR3 length: 16 amino acids. The V gene's germline CDR1 is SGHTA and CDR2 FQGNSA. V was shortened by 5 bases and J by 0 bases, with 14 bases between the two germline ends.

This clone was seen only once. The V call is TRBV19, the J call TRBJ1-2; 9 bases agree with TRBD1. The CDR3 consists of 16 residues. V dropped 5 bases and J dropped 8; count of bases not matched to a gene: 15. Germline V gene sequence: CDR1 LNHDA, CDR2 SQIVND (reference sequence). The CDR3 nucleotides read TGTGCCAGTAGTGCCCCCCCTCCGGGACAGGGCGGCGGCTACACCTTC. Protein product: CASSAPPPGQGGGYTF.

The chain employs TRBV30 and TRBJ2-2; TRBD1 matches at 9 bases. V was clipped by 1 base and J by 6 bases; unmatched bases: 6. Per the germline V gene, CDR1 is GTSNPN and CDR2 is SVGIG (reference sequence). The CDR3 has 15 amino acids. Here the CDR3 reads CAWSARDRESGELFF. The CDR3 region has the DNA TGTGCCTGGAGTGCCCGGGACAGGGAGTCCGGGGAGCTGTTTTTT.

The gene calls are TRBV10-3 and TRBJ2-7, with 9 bases that match TRBD2. This CDR3 has 14 amino acids. V lost 8 bases, J lost 7 bases, and 12 bases stayed unmatched. CDR1 ENHRY and CDR2 SYGVKD come from the germline V gene. The CDR3 coding sequence is TGTGCCATCTCGGTGCGGCGGGGGGGAGAGGAGCAGTACTTC. Translated: CAISVRRGGEEQYF.

The rearrangement uses TRBV29-1 and TRBJ2-5; the D gene is possibly TRBD2 (6 bases). The CDR3 is 13 residues long. Trimming shortened V by 7 bases and J by 5 bases, and 17 bases separated the two germline ends. Per the germline V gene, CDR1 is SQVTM and CDR2 is ANQGSEA. The CDR3 loop is CSASGLGSETQYF. In nucleotides, the CDR3 is TGCAGCGCGTCGGGACTGGGGAGTGAGACCCAGTACTTC.

The chain employs TRBV5-4 and TRBJ2-3, with D possibly TRBD2 on 5 matching bases. This CDR3 spans 16 amino acids. V dropped 4 bases and J dropped 0 bases, with 15 bases sitting between them. Germline loops: CDR1 SGHNT, CDR2 YYREEE (reference sequence). The CDR3 nucleotides are TGTGCCAGCAGCCGGGGAGCGGAAGGGAGCACAGATACGCAGTATTTT. Amino acids: CASSRGAEGSTDTQYF.

This clone has just a few counts. The V call is TRBV19, the J call TRBJ1-1; the D gene is possibly TRBD1 (6 bases). Germline values: CDR1 LNHDA, CDR2 SQIVND (reference sequence). Trimming removed 3 bases from V and 5 bases from J, with 19 bases in between. The CDR3 contains 16 residues. CDR3 coding DNA: TGTGCCAGTAGTATGGTGTTCGCAGGGGACGTTACTGAAGCTTTCTTT. This encodes CASSMVFAGDVTEAFF.

The genes are TRBV29-1 and TRBJ2-3, with 8 positions matching TRBD2. The V gene's germline CDR1 is SQVTM and CDR2 ANQGSEA. The CDR3 runs to 15 residues. The junction had 14 bases not matched to a gene; V was cut back by 5 bases and J by 7 bases. CDR3 protein: CSVYAGGSGGNTQYF. CDR3 sequence (DNA): TGCAGCGTTTACGCGGGGGGCAGTGGGGGTAATACGCAGTATTTT.

The rearrangement joins TRBV5-1 to TRBJ2-3; TRBD1 aligns across 11 bases. V lost 2 bases, J lost 6 bases, and 2 bases stayed unmatched. CDR3 length: 14 residues. Germline V lookup: CDR1 SGHRS, CDR2 YFSETQ. In DNA form, the CDR3 reads TGCGCCAGCAGCTTCGGACAGGGGGCGGATACGCAGTATTTT. Its translation is CASSFGQGADTQYF.

This clone was detected a few times. The chain couples TRBV9 to TRBJ2-1; 7 bases map to TRBD2. The junction had 2 bases not matched to a gene; V was cut back by 3 bases and J by 8 bases. CDR1 and CDR2 (germline): SGDLS, YYNGEE. The CDR3 extends over 12 amino acids. The CDR3 reads CASSGTSYEQFF. The CDR3 nucleotides read TGTGCCAGCAGCGGGACTAGTTATGAGCAGTTCTTC.

V gene TRBV9 combines with J gene TRBJ2-7; D gene unclear. There are 15 residues in the CDR3. Looked up from germline, CDR1 is SGDLS and CDR2 is YYNGEE. V gave up 4 bases and J gave up 8 bases, with 22 bases separating them. The CDR3 sequence: CASSPDDGAEIKQYF. DNA for the CDR3: TGTGCCAGCAGCCCCGATGATGGTGCTGAGATCAAGCAGTACTTC.

The genes are TRBV27 and TRBJ1-2; 7 bases are a match to TRBD1. The CDR3 extends over 14 amino acids. Germline V lookup: CDR1 MNHEY, CDR2 SMNVEV (reference sequence). The trim removed 6 bases at V and 2 bases at J, leaving 6 bases unmatched. This CDR3 is CASRQQGFNYGYTF. CDR3 DNA: TGTGCCAGCAGGCAACAGGGGTTCAACTATGGCTACACCTTC.

The J gene is TRBJ2-7, the V gene TRBV11-2; 7 bases are a match to TRBD1. Germline V gene sequence: CDR1 SGHAT, CDR2 FQNNGV. Unmatched junction bases numbered 12, after V lost 5 bases and J lost 2 bases. The CDR3 length is 16 residues. The chain's CDR3 is CASSPISRQGTYEQYF. In DNA, the CDR3 is TGTGCCAGCAGCCCAATCTCACGACAGGGCACCTACGAGCAGTACTTC.

V is TRBV5-5 and J is TRBJ2-7; 7 nucleotides agree with TRBD2. From germline, CDR1 is SGHKS and CDR2 YYEKEE (reference sequence). The CDR3 is 15 residues long. V trimming: 2 bases; J trimming: 4 bases; junction bases outside the gene matches: 9. The CDR3, as DNA: TGTGCCAGCAGCTTAGCGGGAAATCTCGAGTACGAGCAGTACTTC. This codes for CASSLAGNLEYEQYF.

The table lists this clone with a count of one. This sequence joins TRBV4-2 and TRBJ1-3; D ambiguous. The germline V gene has CDR1 LGHNA and CDR2 YNFKEQ. The CDR3 consists of 15 residues. Trimming stripped 1 base from V and 4 bases from J, with 11 bases between. CDR3: CASSQVGSFGNTIYF. DNA of the CDR3: TGTGCCAGCAGCCAAGTCGGTAGCTTCGGAAACACCATATATTTT.

The rearrangement links TRBV19 to TRBJ2-7, with TRBD1 identical over 7 bases. Germline V gene lookup returns CDR1 LNHDA and CDR2 SQIVND (reference sequence). This CDR3 spans 15 amino acids. V lost 4 bases to trimming and J lost 3 bases; unmatched junction nucleotides: 9. This CDR3 is CASSRDSKSSYEQYF. The CDR3 nucleotides read TGTGCCAGTAGTAGGGACAGCAAAAGCAGCTACGAGCAGTACTTC.

The chain links TRBV7-2 to TRBJ1-1; 9 nucleotides agree with TRBD1. The CDR3 extends over 14 amino acids. CDR1 is SGHTA, CDR2 FQGNSA, per germline. V shed 5 bases, J shed 4 bases, and the junction held 5 bases outside the gene matches. CDR3 coding DNA: TGTGCCAGCAGCCCCGACAGGGGGAGCACTGAAGCTTTCTTT. Its protein is CASSPDRGSTEAFF.

The chain recombines TRBV7-2 with TRBJ1-1; TRBD1 matches at 9 bases. The CDR3 loop spans 16 amino acids. V shed 1 base and J 3 bases; nucleotides not matched to a gene: 6. CDR1 and CDR2 from the germline V gene are SGHTA and FQGNSA. CDR3 region: CASSLVGTGSYTEAFF. CDR3 DNA sequence: TGTGCCAGCAGCTTAGTCGGGACAGGGAGTTACACTGAAGCTTTCTTT. The variable domain in full, with the rest retrieved from reference TRBV7-2 and TRBJ1-1, is GAGVSQSPSNKVTEKGKDVELRCDPISGHTALYWYRQSLGQGLEFLIYFQGNSAPDKSGLPSDRFSAERTGGSVSTLTIQRTQQEDSAVYLCASSLVGTGSYTEAFFGQGTRLTVV.

For this clone: A junction boundary mismatches the germline segment, possibly from a read error. This chain connects TRBV7-9 to TRBJ2-7, with TRBD2 matching over 8 bases. The CDR3 is 16 residues long. CDR1 is SEHNR, CDR2 FQNEAQ, per germline (reference sequence). This CDR3 reads CSSSGGRGLSSYEQYF. The CDR3 nucleotides read TGTTCCAGCAGCGGGGGTAGGGGACTTTCATCCTACGAGCAGTACTTC.

This chain uses TRBV9 with TRBJ2-5; 8 bases line up with TRBD2. The better agreement between TRBJ2-7 and the DNA end casts doubt on the J call. This CDR3 spans 15 amino acids. Germline loops: CDR1 SGDLS, CDR2 YYNGEE. This chain's CDR3 is CASSGGLASSYEQYF. CDR3 nucleotide sequence: TGTGCCAGCAGCGGCGGACTAGCCTCCTCCTACGAGCAGTACTTC.

This chain joins TRBV5-1 and TRBJ1-5; perhaps TRBD1 as D (5 bases). V was pared by 0 bases and J by 5 bases, with 6 bases between. CDR1 is SGHRS, CDR2 YFSETQ, per germline. The length of the CDR3 is 13 residues. For the CDR3, the DNA is TGCGCCAGCAGCTTGGGGGACTATCAGCCCCAGCATTTT. This encodes CASSLGDYQPQHF.

The rearrangement links TRBV19 to TRBJ2-1; 7 bases are a match to TRBD2. Germline V CDR1 and CDR2: LNHDA, SQIVND (reference sequence). V trimming: 5 bases; J trimming: 5 bases; junction bases outside the gene matches: 3. This CDR3 region has 13 residues. Here the CDR3 reads CASSSGRNNEQFF. Here the CDR3 DNA reads TGTGCCAGTAGTTCCGGGAGGAACAATGAGCAGTTCTTC.

CDR3 DNA: TGTGCCAGTAGAAAGACAGTGAACACCGGGGAGCTGTTTTTT. It encodes CASRKTVNTGELFF. V and J are TRBV19 and TRBJ2-2, with D possibly being TRBD1 (5 bases). The V end lost 6 bases, the J end lost 1 base, and 9 bases lay between the germline ends. The CDR3 covers 14 residues. CDR1 is LNHDA and CDR2 is SQIVND in the germline V gene (reference sequence).

This chain uses TRBV4-1 with TRBJ2-7; 10 positions agree with TRBD2. Unmatched junction bases numbered 7, after V lost 4 bases and J lost 1 base. The CDR3 is made up of 16 amino acids. Germline CDR1 MGHRA, CDR2 YSYEKL. CDR3 protein: CASSRTTSGDSYEQYF. The CDR3 DNA reads TGCGCCAGCAGCCGAACAACTAGCGGGGATTCCTACGAGCAGTACTTC.

The J gene is TRBJ2-7, the V gene TRBV27, with 7 bases identical to TRBD2. Germline loops: CDR1 MNHEY, CDR2 SMNVEV (reference sequence). V was clipped by 6 bases and J by 3 bases; unmatched bases: 8. The CDR3 runs to 14 residues. The CDR3 sequence: CASRGLAASYEQYF. The CDR3 region has the DNA TGTGCCAGCAGAGGTCTAGCGGCAAGCTACGAGCAGTACTTC.

The chain uses TRBV5-1 and TRBJ2-7; 10 bases align to TRBD1. The length of the CDR3 is 17 residues. Per the germline V gene, CDR1 is SGHRS and CDR2 is YFSETQ. V gave up 1 base and J gave up 1 base; unmatched junction bases: 8. CDR3 protein: CASSLSRDRGRSYEQYF. The CDR3 DNA reads TGCGCCAGCAGCTTGTCCCGGGACAGGGGCAGATCCTACGAGCAGTACTTC.